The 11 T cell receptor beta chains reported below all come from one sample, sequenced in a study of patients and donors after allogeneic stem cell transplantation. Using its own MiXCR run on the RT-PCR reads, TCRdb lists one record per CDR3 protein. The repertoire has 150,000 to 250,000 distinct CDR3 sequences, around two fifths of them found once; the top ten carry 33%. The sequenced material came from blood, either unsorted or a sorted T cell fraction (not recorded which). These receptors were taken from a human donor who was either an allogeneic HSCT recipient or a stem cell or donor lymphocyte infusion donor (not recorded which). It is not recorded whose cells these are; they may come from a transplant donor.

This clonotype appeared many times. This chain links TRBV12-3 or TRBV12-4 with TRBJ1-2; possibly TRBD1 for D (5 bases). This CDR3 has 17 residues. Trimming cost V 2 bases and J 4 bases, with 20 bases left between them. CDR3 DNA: TGTGCCAGCAGTTTACACCAGGGACTTAGTCAGTCCTATGGCTACACCTTC. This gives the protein CASSLHQGLSQSYGYTF.

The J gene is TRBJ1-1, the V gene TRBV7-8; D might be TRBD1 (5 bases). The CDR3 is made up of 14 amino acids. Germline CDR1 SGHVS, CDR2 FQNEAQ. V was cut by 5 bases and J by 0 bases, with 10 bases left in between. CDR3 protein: CASSNRDLNTEAFF. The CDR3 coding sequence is TGTGCCAGCAGCAATAGGGACCTGAACACTGAAGCTTTCTTT.

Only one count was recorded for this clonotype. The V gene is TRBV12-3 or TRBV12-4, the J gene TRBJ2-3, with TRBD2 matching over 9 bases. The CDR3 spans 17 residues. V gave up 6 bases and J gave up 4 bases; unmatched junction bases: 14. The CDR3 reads CASRSSGGGRVPDTQYF. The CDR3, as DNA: TGTGCCAGCAGGAGTAGCGGGGGCGGACGGGTCCCAGATACGCAGTATTTT.

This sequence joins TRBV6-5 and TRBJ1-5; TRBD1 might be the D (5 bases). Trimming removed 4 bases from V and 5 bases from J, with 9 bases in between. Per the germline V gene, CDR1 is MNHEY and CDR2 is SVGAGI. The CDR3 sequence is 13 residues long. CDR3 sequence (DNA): TGTGCCAGCAGTTGGGACGGAGATCAGCCCCAGCATTTT. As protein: CASSWDGDQPQHF.

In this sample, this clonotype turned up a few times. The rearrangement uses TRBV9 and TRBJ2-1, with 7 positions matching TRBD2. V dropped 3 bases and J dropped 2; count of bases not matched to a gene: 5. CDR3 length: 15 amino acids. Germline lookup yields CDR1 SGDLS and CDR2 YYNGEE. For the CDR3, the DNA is TGTGCCAGCAGCGCGCGGGAGAACACCTACAATGAGCAGTTCTTC. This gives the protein CASSARENTYNEQFF.

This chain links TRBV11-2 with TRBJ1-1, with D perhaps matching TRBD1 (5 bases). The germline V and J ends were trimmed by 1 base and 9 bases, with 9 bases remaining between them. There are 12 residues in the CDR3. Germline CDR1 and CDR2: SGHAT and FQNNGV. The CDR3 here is CASSLAEGKAFF. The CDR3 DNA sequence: TGTGCCAGCAGCTTAGCTGAGGGGAAAGCTTTCTTT.

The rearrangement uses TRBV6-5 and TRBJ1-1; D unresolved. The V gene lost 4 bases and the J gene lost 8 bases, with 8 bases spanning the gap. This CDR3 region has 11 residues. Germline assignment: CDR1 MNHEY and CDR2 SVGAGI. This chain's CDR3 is CASSSPSEAFF. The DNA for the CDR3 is TGTGCCAGCAGTTCCCCCTCGGAAGCTTTCTTT.

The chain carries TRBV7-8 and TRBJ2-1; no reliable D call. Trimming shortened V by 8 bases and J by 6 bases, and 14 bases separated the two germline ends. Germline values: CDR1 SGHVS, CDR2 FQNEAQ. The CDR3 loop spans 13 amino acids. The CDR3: CASEKPPGNEQFF. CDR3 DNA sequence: TGTGCCAGCGAAAAGCCCCCGGGCAATGAGCAGTTCTTC.

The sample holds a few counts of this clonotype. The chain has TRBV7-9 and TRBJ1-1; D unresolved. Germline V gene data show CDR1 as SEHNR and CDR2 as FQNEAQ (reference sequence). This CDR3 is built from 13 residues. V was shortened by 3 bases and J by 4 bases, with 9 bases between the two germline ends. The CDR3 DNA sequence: TGTGCCAGCAGCTTTTGGGAGAGCACTGAAGCTTTCTTT. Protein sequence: CASSFWESTEAFF.

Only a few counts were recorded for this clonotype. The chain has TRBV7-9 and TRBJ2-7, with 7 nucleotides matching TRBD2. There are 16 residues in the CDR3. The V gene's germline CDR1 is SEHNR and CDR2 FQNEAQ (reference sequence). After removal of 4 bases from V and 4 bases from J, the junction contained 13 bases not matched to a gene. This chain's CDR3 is CASSSFGHAGGYEQYF. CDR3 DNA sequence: TGTGCCAGCAGCTCCTTCGGACATGCCGGGGGGTACGAGCAGTACTTC.

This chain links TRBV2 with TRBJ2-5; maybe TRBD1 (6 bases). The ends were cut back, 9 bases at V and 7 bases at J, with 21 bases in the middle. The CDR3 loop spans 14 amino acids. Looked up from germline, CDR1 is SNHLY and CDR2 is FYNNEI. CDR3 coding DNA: TGTGCCAGTCTGATCCGGGACAAGGAGCGGACCCAGTACTTC. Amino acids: CASLIRDKERTQYF.